This TCR beta chain came from a study of read filtering for tumor transcriptome and immune sequencing. V lost 2 bases to trimming and J lost 7 bases, with 17 bases between them. The CDR3 runs 15 residues. Germline CDR1 SGHAT, CDR2 FQNNGV. This library used 300 to 500 ng RNA and molecular barcoded adaptors spanning alpha/delta and beta/gamma chains. TCRdb passed the reads through MiXCR, listing each CDR3 protein once. The sample carries roughly 90,000 distinct CDR3 sequences, about 22% recorded once. This clonotype was detected only a few times. What was sequenced was a population of CD138-negative cells sorted from bone marrow. This sequence joins TRBV11-2 and TRBJ2-5; D not resolved. The receptor was derived from a donor aged 40 or over with multiple myeloma. The CDR3 loop is CASSLTISGSGTQYF. DNA for the CDR3: TGTGCCAGCAGCTTAACAATAAGTGGTTCCGGGACCCAGTACTTC.